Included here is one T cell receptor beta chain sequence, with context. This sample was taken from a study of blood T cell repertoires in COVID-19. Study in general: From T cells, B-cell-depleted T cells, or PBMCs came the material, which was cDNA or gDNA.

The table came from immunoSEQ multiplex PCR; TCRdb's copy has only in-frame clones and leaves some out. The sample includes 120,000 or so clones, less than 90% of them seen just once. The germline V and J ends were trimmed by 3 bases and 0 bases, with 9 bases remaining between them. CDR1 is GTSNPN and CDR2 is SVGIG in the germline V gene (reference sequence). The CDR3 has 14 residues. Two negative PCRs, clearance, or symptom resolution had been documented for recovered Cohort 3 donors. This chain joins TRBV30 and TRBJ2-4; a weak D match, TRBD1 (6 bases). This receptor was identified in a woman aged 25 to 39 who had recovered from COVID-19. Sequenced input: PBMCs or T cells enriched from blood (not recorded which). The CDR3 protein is CAWRDRLAKNIQYF. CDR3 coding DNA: TGTGCCTGGAGGGACAGACTAGCCAAAAACATTCAGTACTTC.